The present T cell receptor (beta chain) was sequenced within a study of cytomegalovirus exposure and HLA in healthy donors. A word on this clone: What it binds is unknown.

PCR amplification relied on 60 Vbeta primers (plus 13 Jbeta primers). Assay used: immunoSEQ multiplex PCR; TCRdb lists only in-frame clones, some missing. The sample has 200,000 to 250,000 clones, approximately 88% seen once; the top ten hold roughly 0.71%. Whole-study results and caveats: Highest at DRB1 and lowest at HLA-C, TCR association rates differed among HLA loci in a later analysis. Sequencing depth roughly uniform across donors was assumed in presence/absence analyses. The classifier reportedly diagnosed cytomegalovirus status with high sensitivity and specificity.

Germline values: CDR1 SEHNR, CDR2 FQNEAQ (reference sequence). V shed 5 bases, J shed 2 bases, and the junction held 8 bases outside the gene matches. The CDR3 totals 15 residues. Sequenced input: PBMCs. The source of this sequence is a boy aged 2 to 9 in good health and CMV-seronegative. The V call is TRBV7-9, the J call TRBJ1-2, with 7 nucleotides matching TRBD1. The CDR3 nucleotides read TGTGCCAGCAGCGCCTGGGACAGCGGAAACTATGGCTACACCTTC. This codes for CASSAWDSGNYGYTF.